Detailed here is one TCR beta chain. Its antigen is currently unknown. This sample is part of a study of somatic mutations in cytotoxic T cells in rheumatoid arthritis. Study-wide results and limits: There were about an eighth of the roughly 60 patients in whom the largest CD8+ clone exceeded 20% of CD8+ cells.

Deletions cut 3 bases from V and 2 bases from J, with 29 bases between. The CDR3 is made up of 20 amino acids. Germline-derived CDR1 and CDR2 are SGHKS and YYEKEE (reference sequence). The assay was immunoSEQ multiplex PCR, and TCRdb's table has in-frame clones only and misses some. The table lists about 1,400 clones, less than 85% of them singletons. The source material was CD8+ T cells sorted from blood. The chain links TRBV5-5 to TRBJ2-5; weak D call: TRBD2 (5 bases). The clonotype originates from an adult with rheumatoid arthritis. The CDR3 reads CASSSLAGVGSGRGQETQYF. In nucleotides, the CDR3 is TGTGCCAGCAGCTCCTTAGCCGGGGTCGGAAGTGGGAGAGGGCAAGAGACCCAGTACTTC.